This record looks at one T cell receptor beta chain sequence and its context. These data come from a study of blood T cell repertoires in COVID-19. Study at large: COVID-19 samples collected from the United States, Italy and Spain covered acute and convalescent phases.

How the authors handled the data: Amplification with reference gene primers provided the estimates of nucleated cell counts. Libraries were prepared by immunoSEQ multiplex PCR; TCRdb keeps only in-frame clonotypes and omits some of them. The D gene and trimming were derived from the DNA, and the V and J assignments and clone size from that table. The sample has under 300,000 clones; 70% to 90% are singletons. Trimming removed 8 bases at V and 1 base at J, with 11 bases between. The germline CDR1 and CDR2 sequences are ENHRY and SYGVKD. CDR3 length equals 13 residues. Assignment of participants to cohorts was predicated upon participant-reported clinical history.

The rearrangement links TRBV10-3 to TRBJ1-2; no definite D call. The sequence derives from a woman aged 50 to 60 who had recovered from COVID-19. The sample taken for sequencing was PBMCs or T cells enriched from blood (not recorded which). Here the CDR3 reads CAIQLPNNYGYTF. CDR3 bases: TGTGCCATCCAGTTACCCAATAACTATGGCTACACCTTC.